This T cell receptor (beta chain) was retrieved from a study of blood T cells in healthy people across ages. This clonotype was detected only a few times. PCR was performed a second time for about 7 to 11 cycles using a sample-barcoded 5' primer and a J-beta primer mix. TCRdb redid the calling of the 5' RACE reads with MiXCR, one entry per CDR3 protein. The repertoire has roughly 800,000 distinct CDR3 sequences, about 26% of them found once; the top ten carry about 3%. V was trimmed by 3 bases and J by 5 bases, leaving 11 bases between them. The germline CDR1 and CDR2 sequences are MNHEY and SMNVEV (reference sequence). The CDR3 has 13 residues. These records were also assigned to another study, of T cells of mothers and their children.

The clonotype comes from a boy aged 5 to 17 in good health. Sequencing input: blood. The chain employs TRBV27 and TRBJ2-7; a weak D match, TRBD1 (5 bases). CDR3 bases: TGTGCCAGCAGTTTCCAGGGCGGTAACGAGCAGTACTTC. Translated, it gives CASSFQGGNEQYF.